The clone carrying this T cell receptor beta chain was seen only once. Its target is not known. This entry comes from a study of T cell responses to AZD1222 COVID-19 vaccine. Analyses pooled second doses at about 4 or about 12 weeks. Libraries were prepared by immunoSEQ multiplex PCR; TCRdb keeps only in-frame clonotypes and omits some of them. The sample carries about 120,000 clones, around 93% recorded once. Findings of the study overall: Following two doses of AZD1222, Spike-specific TCR breadth and depth rose. Seropositive AZD1222 recipients at baseline numbered only six or seven.

The CDR3 extends over 15 amino acids. Germline V gives CDR1 SGDLS, CDR2 YYNGEE. Trimming removed 0 bases at V and 15 bases at J, with 19 bases between. The starting material was peripheral blood, obtained 28 days after the second AZD1222 dose. The rearrangement uses TRBV9 and TRBJ1-6; weak D call: TRBD1 (5 bases). The sequence was collected from an adult who received the AZD1222 COVID-19 vaccine. CDR3 DNA sequence: TGTGCCAGCAGCGTAGGTCCCGGGGCCGGAAGGGACCTCCACTTT. Translated, it gives CASSVGPGAGRDLHF.